These T cell receptor beta chains were read from a single sample in a study of blood T cell repertoires in COVID-19. Using immunoSEQ multiplex PCR, the repertoire was profiled, and TCRdb retains in-frame clones only, with some absent. Of under 120,000 clones in the sample, over 75% were seen once. What was sequenced was peripheral blood. Every receptor here comes from a woman older than 75 with acute or convalescent COVID-19. The CDR3 runs from the conserved cysteine through the conserved F or W. Each record gives: V gene, J gene, clone size, D gene, CDR3 protein, CDR3 DNA. A D gene is named only where the DNA matches it firmly. Size tells how often a clone was seen (once, few, many) or the class of an expanded clone, and some rows leave it out.

V gene: TRBV4-1
J gene: TRBJ1-2
clone size: few
D gene: NA
CDR3 protein: CASSPLQQIYGYTF
CDR3 DNA: TGCGCCAGCAGCCCGCTACAACAGATCTATGGCTACACCTTC

V gene: TRBV6-2/TRBV6-3
J gene: TRBJ2-3
clone size: NA
D gene: NA
CDR3 protein: CASSSIHTDTQYF
CDR3 DNA: TGTGCCAGCAGTTCCATCCACACAGATACGCAGTATTTT

V gene: TRBV7-9
J gene: TRBJ1-1
clone size: NA
D gene: NA
CDR3 protein: CASSRDPTDMNTEAFF
CDR3 DNA: TGTGCCAGCAGCCGCGATCCAACAGATATGAACACTGAAGCTTTCTTT

V gene: TRBV6-5
J gene: TRBJ2-7
clone size: few
D gene: NA
CDR3 protein: CASSRLGQGREQYF
CDR3 DNA: TGTGCCAGCAGTCGCCTGGGACAAGGGCGGGAGCAGTACTTC

V gene: TRBV2
J gene: TRBJ1-5
clone size: NA
D gene: NA
CDR3 protein: CASSEQVSQPQHF
CDR3 DNA: TGTGCCAGCAGTGAGCAGGTCAGTCAGCCCCAGCATTTT

V gene: TRBV4-1
J gene: TRBJ1-4
clone size: NA
D gene: NA
CDR3 protein: CASSQWDNFNEKLFF
CDR3 DNA: TGCGCCAGCAGCCAGTGGGACAACTTTAATGAAAAACTGTTTTTT

V gene: TRBV19
J gene: TRBJ1-1
clone size: NA
D gene: TRBD1
CDR3 protein: CASSDQGGGTEAFF
CDR3 DNA: TGTGCCAGTAGTGACCAGGGGGGTGGAACTGAAGCTTTCTTT

V gene: TRBV20-1
J gene: TRBJ1-1
clone size: NA
D gene: NA
CDR3 protein: CSAITNTEAFF
CDR3 DNA: TGCAGTGCTATCACAAACACTGAAGCTTTCTTT

V gene: TRBV9
J gene: TRBJ1-2
clone size: NA
D gene: NA
CDR3 protein: CASSPPTGGVYGYTF
CDR3 DNA: TGTGCCAGCAGCCCTCCTACGGGGGGCGTCTATGGCTACACCTTC

V gene: TRBV5-8
J gene: TRBJ2-7
clone size: NA
D gene: TRBD1
CDR3 protein: CASSFGQGVLYEQYF
CDR3 DNA: TGTGCCAGCAGCTTCGGGCAGGGGGTTTTATACGAGCAGTACTTC

V gene: TRBV3-1/TRBV3-2
J gene: TRBJ1-4
clone size: NA
D gene: TRBD1
CDR3 protein: CASSQEGQGAANEKLFF
CDR3 DNA: TGTGCCAGCAGCCAAGAAGGCCAGGGGGCGGCTAATGAAAAACTGTTTTTT

V gene: TRBV29-1
J gene: TRBJ1-1
clone size: NA
D gene: NA
CDR3 protein: CSVEDFGEAFF
CDR3 DNA: TGCAGCGTTGAAGATTTCGGGGAAGCTTTCTTT

V gene: TRBV11-2
J gene: TRBJ2-7
clone size: NA
D gene: NA
CDR3 protein: CASSLAPPSEQYF
CDR3 DNA: TGTGCCAGCAGCTTAGCCCCCCCATCCGAGCAGTACTTC

V gene: TRBV7-9
J gene: TRBJ1-2
clone size: once
D gene: TRBD1
CDR3 protein: CASSTYRGRVGGYTF
CDR3 DNA: TGTGCCAGCAGCACTTACAGGGGGCGCGTTGGTGGCTACACCTTC

V gene: TRBV6-5
J gene: TRBJ1-5
clone size: NA
D gene: NA
CDR3 protein: CASSLRVSNQPQHF
CDR3 DNA: TGTGCCAGCAGTCTCCGGGTTAGCAATCAGCCCCAGCATTTT

V gene: TRBV27
J gene: TRBJ1-1
clone size: NA
D gene: TRBD1
CDR3 protein: CASSRYHGQGARNTEAFF
CDR3 DNA: TGTGCCAGCAGCCGATACCATGGACAGGGGGCGCGGAACACTGAAGCTTTCTTT

V gene: TRBV7-8
J gene: TRBJ2-2
clone size: NA
D gene: NA
CDR3 protein: CASSLRGNTGELFF
CDR3 DNA: TGTGCCAGCAGCTTAAGGGGTAACACCGGGGAGCTGTTTTTT

V gene: TRBV10-1
J gene: TRBJ1-2
clone size: NA
D gene: NA
CDR3 protein: CASNKIRRAADGYTF
CDR3 DNA: TGCGCCAGCAATAAAATACGGCGGGCCGCGGATGGCTACACCTTC

V gene: TRBV18
J gene: TRBJ1-1
clone size: NA
D gene: TRBD1
CDR3 protein: CASSPRAGTGASNTEAFF
CDR3 DNA: TGTGCCAGCTCACCGCGCGCCGGGACAGGGGCCTCGAACACTGAAGCTTTCTTT

V gene: TRBV7-9
J gene: TRBJ1-4
clone size: NA
D gene: NA
CDR3 protein: CASSLGGEKLFF
CDR3 DNA: TGTGCCAGCAGCTTAGGAGGGGAAAAACTGTTTTTT

V gene: TRBV7-2
J gene: TRBJ1-1
clone size: NA
D gene: NA
CDR3 protein: CASSLLEGTEAFF
CDR3 DNA: TGTGCCAGCAGCTTACTCGAGGGCACTGAAGCTTTCTTT

V gene: TRBV5-1
J gene: TRBJ2-7
clone size: NA
D gene: TRBD1
CDR3 protein: CASSLGQGVDEQYF
CDR3 DNA: TGCGCCAGCAGCCTGGGACAGGGGGTCGACGAGCAGTACTTC

V gene: TRBV6-5
J gene: TRBJ1-6
clone size: NA
D gene: NA
CDR3 protein: CASSQVANSPLHF
CDR3 DNA: TGTGCCAGCAGCCAGGTGGCTAATTCACCCCTCCACTTT

V gene: TRBV3-1/TRBV3-2
J gene: TRBJ1-2
clone size: once
D gene: TRBD1
CDR3 protein: CASSPRQGAEGYTF
CDR3 DNA: TGTGCCAGCAGCCCTCGACAGGGAGCGGAGGGCTACACCTTC

V gene: TRBV11-2
J gene: TRBJ1-3
clone size: NA
D gene: NA
CDR3 protein: CASSASGGAPTGNTIYF
CDR3 DNA: TGTGCCAGCAGCGCATCCGGAGGGGCGCCGACTGGAAACACCATATATTTT

V gene: TRBV28
J gene: TRBJ2-7
clone size: few
D gene: TRBD2
CDR3 protein: CASRAGGPYEQYF
CDR3 DNA: TGTGCCAGCAGAGCGGGGGGCCCCTACGAGCAGTACTTC

V gene: TRBV11-2
J gene: TRBJ1-5
clone size: NA
D gene: TRBD1
CDR3 protein: CASSFGQGGNQPQHF
CDR3 DNA: TGTGCCAGCAGCTTTGGACAGGGGGGCAATCAGCCCCAGCATTTT

V gene: TRBV6-2/TRBV6-3
J gene: TRBJ2-1
clone size: NA
D gene: NA
CDR3 protein: CASSYQWIGGNEQFF
CDR3 DNA: TGTGCCAGCAGTTACCAATGGATAGGGGGCAATGAGCAGTTCTTC

V gene: TRBV7-8
J gene: TRBJ1-6
clone size: NA
D gene: NA
CDR3 protein: CASSSAVRFGANSPLHF
CDR3 DNA: TGTGCCAGCAGCTCCGCGGTTAGATTTGGGGCCAATTCACCCCTCCACTTT

V gene: TRBV7-7
J gene: TRBJ1-5
clone size: NA
D gene: TRBD1
CDR3 protein: CASSSRTGGFQPQHF
CDR3 DNA: TGTGCCAGCAGCTCTAGGACAGGGGGCTTTCAGCCCCAGCATTTT

V gene: TRBV3-1/TRBV3-2
J gene: TRBJ1-2
clone size: NA
D gene: NA
CDR3 protein: CASSRSASAAMGYTF
CDR3 DNA: TGTGCCAGCAGCCGATCAGCCAGCGCAGCTATGGGCTACACCTTC

V gene: TRBV7-8
J gene: TRBJ1-1
clone size: NA
D gene: NA
CDR3 protein: CASSSQGMANTEAFF
CDR3 DNA: TGTGCCAGCAGCTCGCAGGGGATGGCGAACACTGAAGCTTTCTTT

V gene: TRBV2
J gene: TRBJ2-1
clone size: NA
D gene: TRBD1
CDR3 protein: CASRILPTGGSYNEQFF
CDR3 DNA: TGTGCCAGCAGGATTCTCCCGACAGGGGGCTCCTACAATGAGCAGTTCTTC

V gene: TRBV5-1
J gene: TRBJ1-1
clone size: once
D gene: NA
CDR3 protein: CASSPARGTEAFF
CDR3 DNA: TGCGCCAGCAGCCCGGCCAGGGGCACTGAAGCTTTCTTT

V gene: TRBV28
J gene: TRBJ1-5
clone size: NA
D gene: TRBD1
CDR3 protein: CASSQRQGPYNQPQHF
CDR3 DNA: TGTGCCAGCAGTCAGAGACAGGGCCCTTACAATCAGCCCCAGCATTTT

V gene: TRBV6-5
J gene: TRBJ1-4
clone size: NA
D gene: TRBD1
CDR3 protein: CASSRQGALDEKLFF
CDR3 DNA: TGTGCCAGCAGTCGACAGGGGGCTTTGGATGAAAAACTGTTTTTT

V gene: TRBV6-5
J gene: TRBJ1-4
clone size: NA
D gene: NA
CDR3 protein: CASSPTVLNEKLFF
CDR3 DNA: TGTGCCAGCAGTCCTACAGTTCTTAATGAAAAACTGTTTTTT

V gene: TRBV5-5
J gene: TRBJ2-6
clone size: once
D gene: NA
CDR3 protein: CASSLWGFSGANVLTF
CDR3 DNA: TGTGCCAGCAGCTTGTGGGGCTTCTCTGGGGCCAACGTCCTGACTTTC

V gene: TRBV7-2
J gene: TRBJ1-3
clone size: NA
D gene: NA
CDR3 protein: CASSLDRELSGNTIYF
CDR3 DNA: TGTGCCAGCAGCTTAGATCGGGAATTATCTGGAAACACCATATATTTT

V gene: TRBV5-6
J gene: TRBJ1-4
clone size: few
D gene: NA
CDR3 protein: CASSPPPGQTTNEKLFF
CDR3 DNA: TGTGCCAGCAGCCCCCCCCCTGGGCAAACAACTAATGAAAAACTGTTTTTT

V gene: TRBV18
J gene: TRBJ2-3
clone size: NA
D gene: TRBD1
CDR3 protein: CASSPPTGGKGTDTQYF
CDR3 DNA: TGTGCCAGCTCACCACCGACAGGGGGCAAAGGGACAGATACGCAGTATTTT

V gene: TRBV7-3
J gene: TRBJ1-3
clone size: NA
D gene: TRBD1
CDR3 protein: CASSFAGGRGNTIYF
CDR3 DNA: TGTGCCAGCAGCTTTGCAGGGGGACGTGGAAACACCATATATTTT

V gene: TRBV7-2
J gene: TRBJ2-2
clone size: NA
D gene: NA
CDR3 protein: CASSLWQGNTGELFF
CDR3 DNA: TGTGCCAGCAGCTTGTGGCAGGGTAACACCGGGGAGCTGTTTTTT

V gene: TRBV7-8
J gene: TRBJ1-2
clone size: NA
D gene: NA
CDR3 protein: CASSLWRGFYGYTF
CDR3 DNA: TGTGCCAGCAGCTTATGGCGCGGATTCTATGGCTACACCTTC

V gene: TRBV9
J gene: TRBJ2-2
clone size: few
D gene: NA
CDR3 protein: CASSVDVGAAPGTGELFF
CDR3 DNA: TGTGCCAGCAGCGTAGACGTTGGGGCGGCCCCAGGCACCGGGGAGCTGTTTTTT

V gene: TRBV2
J gene: TRBJ2-3
clone size: NA
D gene: NA
CDR3 protein: CASSSPIADLTDTQYF
CDR3 DNA: TGTGCCAGCAGTTCGCCTATAGCAGACCTCACAGATACGCAGTATTTT

V gene: TRBV7-2
J gene: TRBJ2-7
clone size: NA
D gene: NA
CDR3 protein: CASSPPTGPYEQYF
CDR3 DNA: TGTGCCAGCAGCCCCCCGACAGGTCCCTACGAGCAGTACTTC

V gene: TRBV30
J gene: TRBJ2-4
clone size: NA
D gene: NA
CDR3 protein: CAATSVAKNIQYF
CDR3 DNA: TGTGCCGCAACGTCAGTAGCCAAAAACATTCAGTACTTC

V gene: TRBV3-1/TRBV3-2
J gene: TRBJ2-5
clone size: NA
D gene: TRBD1
CDR3 protein: CASSHPSRGQQETQYF
CDR3 DNA: TGTGCCAGCAGCCATCCCTCCCGGGGACAGCAAGAGACCCAGTACTTC

V gene: TRBV27
J gene: TRBJ1-2
clone size: NA
D gene: TRBD1
CDR3 protein: CASSGQGALGYTF
CDR3 DNA: TGTGCCAGCAGCGGACAGGGGGCTCTCGGCTACACCTTC

V gene: TRBV24-1
J gene: TRBJ1-2
clone size: few
D gene: NA
CDR3 protein: CATSDRITGYGYTF
CDR3 DNA: TGTGCCACCAGTGACCGCATAACGGGGTATGGCTACACCTTC

V gene: TRBV27
J gene: TRBJ2-7
clone size: NA
D gene: NA
CDR3 protein: CASSYRASYEQYF
CDR3 DNA: TGTGCCAGCAGTTACAGGGCCTCCTACGAGCAGTACTTC

V gene: TRBV6-6
J gene: TRBJ1-5
clone size: NA
D gene: NA
CDR3 protein: CASRSGIRSNQPQHF
CDR3 DNA: TGTGCCAGCAGAAGCGGAATAAGGAGCAATCAGCCCCAGCATTTT

V gene: TRBV4-1
J gene: TRBJ2-1
clone size: NA
D gene: NA
CDR3 protein: CASSRTGYEQFF
CDR3 DNA: TGCGCCAGCAGCCGGACTGGCTATGAGCAGTTCTTC

V gene: TRBV20-1
J gene: TRBJ1-1
clone size: once
D gene: NA
CDR3 protein: CSAQGAFF
CDR3 DNA: TGCAGTGCTCAGGGGGCTTTCTTT

V gene: TRBV5-1
J gene: TRBJ2-3
clone size: NA
D gene: TRBD2
CDR3 protein: CASSLVPTSGGTDTQYF
CDR3 DNA: TGCGCCAGCAGCTTGGTCCCCACTAGCGGGGGAACAGATACGCAGTATTTT

V gene: TRBV7-7
J gene: TRBJ1-4
clone size: NA
D gene: NA
CDR3 protein: CASSLSLSSREKLFF
CDR3 DNA: TGTGCCAGCAGCTTATCCTTATCCTCGAGGGAAAAACTGTTTTTT

V gene: TRBV6-5
J gene: TRBJ1-2
clone size: once
D gene: NA
CDR3 protein: CASSSGGERWGYTF
CDR3 DNA: TGTGCCAGCAGTTCGGGGGGGGAGAGATGGGGCTACACCTTC

V gene: TRBV24-1
J gene: TRBJ1-2
clone size: few
D gene: TRBD1
CDR3 protein: CATSEGTDYGYTF
CDR3 DNA: TGTGCCACCAGTGAGGGGACAGATTATGGCTACACCTTC

V gene: TRBV7-2
J gene: TRBJ1-2
clone size: NA
D gene: NA
CDR3 protein: CASSLPLAGAGGYTF
CDR3 DNA: TGTGCCAGCAGCTTACCATTGGCAGGGGCGGGTGGCTACACCTTC